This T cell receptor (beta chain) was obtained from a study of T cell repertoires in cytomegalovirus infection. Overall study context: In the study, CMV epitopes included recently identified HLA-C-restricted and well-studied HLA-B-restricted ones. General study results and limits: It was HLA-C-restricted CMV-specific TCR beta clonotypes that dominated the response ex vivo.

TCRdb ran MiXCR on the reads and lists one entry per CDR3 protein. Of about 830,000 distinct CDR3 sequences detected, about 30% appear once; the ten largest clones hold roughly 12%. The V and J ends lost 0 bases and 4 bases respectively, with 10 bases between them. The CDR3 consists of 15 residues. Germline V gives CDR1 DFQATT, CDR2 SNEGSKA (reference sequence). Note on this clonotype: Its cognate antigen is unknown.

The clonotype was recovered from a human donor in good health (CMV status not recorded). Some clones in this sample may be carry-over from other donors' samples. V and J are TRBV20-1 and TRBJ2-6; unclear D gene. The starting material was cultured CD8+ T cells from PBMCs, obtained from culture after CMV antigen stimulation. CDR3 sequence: CSARDQVPGANVLTF. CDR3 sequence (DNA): TGCAGTGCTAGAGATCAAGTCCCGGGGGCCAACGTCCTGACTTTC.